These T cell receptor beta chains were read from a single sample in a study of a mutant IDH1 vaccine in newly diagnosed glioma. Method: immunoSEQ multiplex PCR; TCRdb's copy keeps in-frame clones and lacks some. The table shows around 78,000 clones, with roughly 85% occurring only once. The antigens these receptors bind are not known. Sequences were derived from PBMCs, sampled from a glioma patient whose treatment included an IDH1 peptide vaccine. Receptor source: a man between 25 and 39 years old with glioma. Some clones in this sample may be carry-over from other donors' samples. CDR3s leave out the opening cysteine and the closing phenylalanine or tryptophan.

j_call | v_call | cdr3_aa
TRBJ2-2 | TRBV11-2 | ASSFVANTGELF
TRBJ2-1 | TRBV18 | ASSPSLGEQF
TRBJ2-7 | TRBV28 | ASSVTGGVYEQY
TRBJ2-7 | TRBV5-1 | ASSLGPPPSYEQY
TRBJ1-6 | TRBV7-3 | ASSLDPNSPLH
TRBJ2-7 | TRBV19 | ASSIKGYSYEQY
TRBJ2-7 | TRBV5-8 | ASSGLGLDDDEQY
TRBJ1-2 | TRBV6-5 | ASSYSSGSVWGYT
TRBJ2-2 | TRBV25-1 | ASSRGGDTGELF
TRBJ2-7 | TRBV6-6 | ASSNAGEDEQY
TRBJ2-1 | TRBV5-1 | ASTPPGAGGSYNEQF
TRBJ1-1 | TRBV13 | ASSLGQQNTEAF
TRBJ1-1 | TRBV4-1 | ASSQEPAGTGRRAEAF
TRBJ2-7 | TRBV2 | ASRDRPYEQY
TRBJ2-7 | TRBV6-1 | ASSDRTSGQAYEQY
TRBJ1-4 | TRBV28 | ASSSIPGQGEEKLF
TRBJ2-5 | TRBV7-2 | ASSVGLSRETQY
TRBJ2-1 | TRBV5-3 | ARSRTSGVREQF
TRBJ2-5 | TRBV2 | ASSFRSGETQY
TRBJ2-5 | TRBV28 | ASSPQAGKETQY
TRBJ1-6 | TRBV6-5 | ASSPGVGNSPLH
TRBJ1-5 | TRBV19 | ASSIDGQPQH
TRBJ2-5 | TRBV5-6 | ASSKGQGRETQY
TRBJ2-1 | TRBV27 | ASSLRGSYNEQF
TRBJ1-4 | TRBV6-7 | ASCLSQGRDEKLF
TRBJ1-2 | TRBV7-2 | ASSPSRDIYT
TRBJ2-1 | TRBV28 | ASSSLPAGVKI
TRBJ2-1 | TRBV7-3 | ASSLIEGARNEQF
TRBJ2-5 | TRBV2 | ASMRDSPKETQY
TRBJ1-6 | TRBV7-6 | ASSSLDSPLH
TRBJ2-5 | TRBV18 | ASRGQETQY
TRBJ2-7 | TRBV30 | AWGWTGGFEQY
TRBJ2-7 | TRBV19 | ASSIGPYGTYEQY
TRBJ1-1 | TRBV4-3 | ASSQEPRTRAF
TRBJ1-1 | TRBV21-1 | ASSKARQGWKPEAF
TRBJ2-2 | TRBV4-1 | ASSQAPYTGELF
TRBJ2-7 | TRBV19 | ASSRSRANYEQY
TRBJ1-1 | TRBV27 | AGWENRPWMNTEAF
TRBJ2-1 | TRBV25-1 | ASSETRLFGEQF
TRBJ2-7 | TRBV19 | ASSIGTTYEQY
TRBJ1-4 | TRBV5-8 | ASSSGTVNEKLF
TRBJ2-3 | TRBV7-8 | ASSLAHDMYRGLSTDTQY
TRBJ1-6 | TRBV5-6 | ASSLSPTGNSPLH
TRBJ2-7 | TRBV9 | ASSPRGPGSVYEQY